This T cell receptor (beta chain) stems from a study of T cell responses to AZD1222 COVID-19 vaccine. The repertoire was sequenced with immunoSEQ multiplex PCR; TCRdb's copy has only in-frame clones and lacks some. The table includes some 120,000 clones, 80% to 90% detected once. Trimming took 2 bases from V and 1 from J, leaving 7 bases between them. Germline CDR1 is KGHSH and CDR2 is LQKENI. The CDR3 is 14 amino acids. The source is an adult who received the AZD1222 COVID-19 vaccine. The material sequenced was peripheral blood, taken 28 days after the second AZD1222 dose. The chain is built from TRBV18 and TRBJ2-3; unclear D gene. This chain's CDR3 is CASSPGSRTDTQYF. CDR3 DNA sequence: TGTGCCAGCTCACCAGGAAGTCGCACAGATACGCAGTATTTT.